A selection of T cell receptor beta chains follows, all from one sample in a study of blood T cells in healthy people across ages. From the 5' RACE reads, TCRdb called clonotypes with MiXCR, one entry per CDR3 protein. The profile shows over a million distinct CDR3 sequences, around two fifths of them singletons. The sample consisted of blood. These TCRs come from a young woman in good health. Both conserved end residues are part of each CDR3. The order of the fields is D gene, J gene, V gene, CDR3 protein. D genes are given only for firm matches.

>TRBD1|TRBJ1-3|TRBV10-3
CAISPGQGGSFDNTIYF
>-|TRBJ1-2|TRBV27
CASSPQRPGTNYGYTF
>-|TRBJ1-6|TRBV25-1
CASSESSVYSPLHF
>-|TRBJ1-2|TRBV20-1
CSASGSHGYTF
>TRBD2|TRBJ2-7|TRBV9
CASSVGDGRAVDEQYF
>-|TRBJ2-7|TRBV14
CASSQDLRPPLYEQYF
>-|TRBJ2-3|TRBV20-1
CSAPARGSLVDTQYF
>-|TRBJ2-5|TRBV20-1
CSARDGPGETQYF
>TRBD2|TRBJ2-3|TRBV5-1
CASRVLSGASTDTQYF
>TRBD2|TRBJ2-3|TRBV2
CASSWTSQVDTQYF
>TRBD2|TRBJ2-7|TRBV3-1
CASSPGLAHVEQYF
>-|TRBJ1-2|TRBV28
CASRGSTYGYTF
>-|TRBJ1-2|TRBV6-1
CASITRRDYGYTF
>-|TRBJ2-7|TRBV12-3/TRBV12-4
CASSLPNYEQYF
>-|TRBJ2-4|TRBV7-8
CASSSLRGLAKNIQYF
>-|TRBJ1-3|TRBV25-1
CASSEPASGNTIYF
>TRBD1|TRBJ2-1|TRBV5-1
CASNEGARSHNEQFF
>-|TRBJ2-1|TRBV6-5
CASSSPPGGVPRYNEQFF
>-|TRBJ1-2|TRBV30
CAWSARVGYTF
>TRBD2|TRBJ2-2|TRBV30
CAWSGAGAGELFF
>-|TRBJ1-1|TRBV10-3
CAISEPPRGVCGFF
>-|TRBJ2-3|TRBV12-3/TRBV12-4
CASRPPGPFDAQYF
>TRBD1|TRBJ2-7|TRBV4-1
CASSQASGTGGTAQYF
>-|TRBJ2-5|TRBV4-1
CASSHPTRETQYF
>TRBD1|TRBJ2-2|TRBV6-5
CASTEQGALNGELFF
>-|TRBJ1-2|TRBV7-9
CASSRGGGSYGYTF
>TRBD2|TRBJ2-1|TRBV20-1
CSARGLAPNEQFF
>-|TRBJ2-1|TRBV3-1
CASSEGERAGYNEQFF
>-|TRBJ1-5|TRBV7-9
CASSTLTGGSQPQHF
>TRBD2|TRBJ2-5|TRBV6-6
CASRVGLAGGLRETQYF
>-|TRBJ2-5|TRBV7-8
CASSWIEKETQYF
>-|TRBJ2-7|TRBV6-6
CASRYLIRTSSSNEQYF
>-|TRBJ1-5|TRBV6-1
CASSEQGTGNQPQHF
>TRBD1|TRBJ1-4|TRBV2
CASRGGQGNEKLFF
>TRBD2|TRBJ2-3|TRBV2
CARASGGAEDTQYF
>-|TRBJ2-7|TRBV18
CASSIQGNYEQYF
>TRBD1|TRBJ1-2|TRBV28
CASGTGLSNYGYTF
>TRBD2|TRBJ2-4|TRBV18
CASSPQASGPEDIQYF
>-|TRBJ1-4|TRBV2
CASSRDTANEKLFF
>-|TRBJ2-1|TRBV5-5
CASSLAPRGEGNEQFF
>-|TRBJ2-5|TRBV6-5
CASRRPGGETQYF
>-|TRBJ2-6|TRBV20-1
CSAAGRTSGANVLTF
>TRBD1|TRBJ2-1|TRBV7-9
CASSFGTGDEQFF
>TRBD2|TRBJ2-1|TRBV6-5
CASHRSGGAEKQFF
>TRBD2|TRBJ2-1|TRBV4-2
CASSQEGTSSYNEQFF
>-|TRBJ2-2|TRBV20-1
CSARGDRDTGELFF
>-|TRBJ1-5|TRBV12-3/TRBV12-4
CASSPAGYSNQPQHF
>TRBD1|TRBJ1-2|TRBV6-5
CASKKPGQGGSGYTF
>-|TRBJ2-1|TRBV2
CASSEVQGLVAKGQFF
>-|TRBJ1-4|TRBV29-1
CSVVEGTNEKLFF
>TRBD2|TRBJ2-1|TRBV24-1
CATRPTSGGRNEQFF
>TRBD2|TRBJ2-1|TRBV10-3
CAISEREGHNEQFF
>-|TRBJ2-2|TRBV6-5
CASSYSTGHTGELFF
>-|TRBJ2-5|TRBV10-3
CAIGTQQETQYF
>TRBD2|TRBJ2-5|TRBV2
CASSDPGRVGETQYF